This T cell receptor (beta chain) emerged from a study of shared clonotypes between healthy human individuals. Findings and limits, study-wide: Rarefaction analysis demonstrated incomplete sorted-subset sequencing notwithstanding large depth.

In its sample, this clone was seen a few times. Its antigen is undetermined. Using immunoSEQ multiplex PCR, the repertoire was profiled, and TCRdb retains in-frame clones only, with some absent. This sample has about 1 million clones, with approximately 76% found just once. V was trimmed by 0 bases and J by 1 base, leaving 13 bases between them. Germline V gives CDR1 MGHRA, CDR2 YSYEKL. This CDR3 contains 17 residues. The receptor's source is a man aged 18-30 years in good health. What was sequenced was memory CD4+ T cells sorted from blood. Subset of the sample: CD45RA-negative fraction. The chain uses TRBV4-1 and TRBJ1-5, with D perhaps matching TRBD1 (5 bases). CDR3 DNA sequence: TGCGCCAGCAGCCAAGATAGGTCAGGGATGAGCAATCAGCCCCAGCATTTT. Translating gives CASSQDRSGMSNQPQHF.